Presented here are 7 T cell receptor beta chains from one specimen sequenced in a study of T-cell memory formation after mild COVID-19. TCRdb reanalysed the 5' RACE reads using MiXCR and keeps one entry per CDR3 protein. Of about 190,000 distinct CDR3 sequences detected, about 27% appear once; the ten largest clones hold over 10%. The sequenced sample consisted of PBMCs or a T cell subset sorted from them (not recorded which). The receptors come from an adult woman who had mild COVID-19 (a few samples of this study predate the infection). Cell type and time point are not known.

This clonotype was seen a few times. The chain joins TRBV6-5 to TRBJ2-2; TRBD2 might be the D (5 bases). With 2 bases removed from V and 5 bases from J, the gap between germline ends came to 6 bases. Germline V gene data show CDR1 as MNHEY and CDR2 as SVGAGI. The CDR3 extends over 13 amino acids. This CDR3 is CASSYPGTGELFF. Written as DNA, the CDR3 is TGTGCCAGCAGTTACCCGGGAACCGGGGAGCTGTTTTTT.

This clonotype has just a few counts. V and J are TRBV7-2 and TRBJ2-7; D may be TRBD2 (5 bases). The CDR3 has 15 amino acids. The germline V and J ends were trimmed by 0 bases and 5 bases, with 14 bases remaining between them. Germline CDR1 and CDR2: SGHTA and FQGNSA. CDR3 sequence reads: CASSLAGVSWDEQYF. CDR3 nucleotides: TGTGCCAGCAGCTTAGCGGGAGTCAGTTGGGACGAGCAGTACTTC.

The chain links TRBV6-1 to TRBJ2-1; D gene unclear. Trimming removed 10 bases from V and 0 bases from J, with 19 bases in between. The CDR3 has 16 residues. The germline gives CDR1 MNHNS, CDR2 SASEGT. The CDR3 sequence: CATEREADTSYNEQFF. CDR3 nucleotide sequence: TGTGCCACCGAAAGAGAAGCTGATACCTCCTACAATGAGCAGTTCTTC.

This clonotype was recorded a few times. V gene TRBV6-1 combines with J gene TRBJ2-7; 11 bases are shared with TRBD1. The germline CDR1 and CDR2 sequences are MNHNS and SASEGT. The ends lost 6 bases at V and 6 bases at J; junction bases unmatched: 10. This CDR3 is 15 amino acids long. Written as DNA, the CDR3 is TGTGCCAGCAGAACCCAGGACAGGGGGCTGAGCGAGCAGTACTTC. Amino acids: CASRTQDRGLSEQYF.

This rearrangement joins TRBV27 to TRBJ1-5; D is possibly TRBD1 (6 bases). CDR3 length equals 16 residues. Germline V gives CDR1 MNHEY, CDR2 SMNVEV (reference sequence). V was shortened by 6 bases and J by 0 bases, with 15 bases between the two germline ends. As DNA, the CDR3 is TGTGCCAGCAGAGCTTCCCGGGGGCTTAGCAATCAGCCCCAGCATTTT. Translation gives CASRASRGLSNQPQHF.

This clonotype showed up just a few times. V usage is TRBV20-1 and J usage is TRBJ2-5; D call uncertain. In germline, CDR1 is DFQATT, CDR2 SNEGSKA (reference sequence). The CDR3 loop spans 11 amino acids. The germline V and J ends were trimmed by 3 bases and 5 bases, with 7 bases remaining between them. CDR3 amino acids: CSARREETQYF. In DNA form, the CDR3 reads TGCAGTGCTAGGCGAGAGGAGACCCAGTACTTC.

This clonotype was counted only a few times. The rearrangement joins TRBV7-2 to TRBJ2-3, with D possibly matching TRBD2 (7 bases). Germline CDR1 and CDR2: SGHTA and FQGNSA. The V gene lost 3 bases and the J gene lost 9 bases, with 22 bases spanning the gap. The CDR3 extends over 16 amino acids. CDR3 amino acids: CASSLYTGGAGGTQYF. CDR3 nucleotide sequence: TGTGCCAGCAGCTTGTACACTGGGGGGGCCGGAGGGACGCAGTATTTT. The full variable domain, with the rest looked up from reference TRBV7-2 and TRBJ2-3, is GAGVSQSPSNKVTEKGKDVELRCDPISGHTALYWYRQSLGQGLEFLIYFQGNSAPDKSGLPSDRFSAERTGGSVSTLTIQRTQQEDSAVYLCASSLYTGGAGGTQYFGPGTRLTVL.